The 20 T cell receptor beta chains below all came from one sample that was sequenced in a study of cytomegalovirus exposure and HLA in healthy donors. Use of 60 Vbeta and 13 Jbeta primers characterized the PCR. Only in-frame clones appear in the TCRdb table, and some are missing; sequencing was by immunoSEQ multiplex PCR. This sample yields 150,000 or so clones, of which over 70% are seen a single time; around 5.4% belongs to the top ten. Material: PBMCs. These receptors originate from a young man in good health and CMV-seropositive.

The CDR3 nucleotides read TGTGCCAGCAGACTAGACAGGAATAATTCACCCCTCCACTTT. Translated: CASRLDRNNSPLHF. The chain carries TRBV5-4 and TRBJ1-6; D is perhaps TRBD1 (6 bases). The V and J ends lost 5 bases and 5 bases respectively, with 11 bases between them. This CDR3 spans 14 amino acids. The germline V gene encodes CDR1 SGHNT and CDR2 YYREEE (reference sequence).

V is TRBV5-6 and J is TRBJ2-3; D possibly corresponds to TRBD1 (6 bases). The CDR3 consists of 14 residues. The V gene's germline CDR1 is SGHDT and CDR2 YYEEEE. The V end lost 0 bases, the J end lost 3 bases, and 8 bases lay between the germline ends. The CDR3 spells CASSLEGGTDTQYF. CDR3 DNA sequence: TGTGCCAGCAGCTTGGAAGGGGGAACAGATACGCAGTATTTT.

V gene TRBV11-2 combines with J gene TRBJ2-3, with D possibly matching TRBD2 (5 bases). CDR1 is SGHAT and CDR2 is FQNNGV in the germline V gene. The CDR3 has 15 residues. The V gene lost 4 bases and the J gene lost 4 bases, with 15 bases spanning the gap. The CDR3 here is CASSWRRGSADTQYF. For the CDR3, the DNA is TGTGCCAGCAGCTGGAGGAGAGGGTCCGCAGATACGCAGTATTTT.

This clone was counted only a few times. The V and J genes are TRBV30 and TRBJ2-1, with 8 bases matching TRBD2. Germline-derived CDR1 and CDR2 are GTSNPN and SVGIG (reference sequence). The CDR3 consists of 12 residues. V dropped 7 bases and J dropped 7; count of bases not matched to a gene: 6. CDR3 protein: CALAGGRNEQFF. The CDR3 nucleotides are TGTGCCTTGGCGGGAGGTAGGAATGAGCAGTTCTTC.

Judged by abundance, this clone is medium-sized. The genes are TRBV27 and TRBJ2-2; TRBD1 matches at 7 bases. CDR1 and CDR2 from the germline V gene are MNHEY and SMNVEV (reference sequence). Trimming removed 3 bases from V and 4 bases from J; junction bases left unmatched: 5. There are 15 residues in the CDR3. CDR3 loop: CASSFLQGTTGELFF. The CDR3 DNA follows: TGTGCCAGCAGTTTTCTACAGGGGACCACCGGGGAGCTGTTTTTT.

The chain joins TRBV27 to TRBJ2-6; D may be TRBD2 (6 bases). The CDR3 spans 16 residues. CDR1 MNHEY and CDR2 SMNVEV come from the germline V gene (reference sequence). V was cut by 6 bases and J by 0 bases, with 12 bases left in between. The CDR3 DNA reads TGTGCCAGCAGGCGGGACGTTAGCTCTGGGGCCAACGTCCTGACTTTC. It specifies CASRRDVSSGANVLTF.

The chain recombines TRBV4-1 with TRBJ2-3; perhaps TRBD2 as D (5 bases). Per germline, CDR1 MGHRA and CDR2 YSYEKL. The V end was cut by 7 bases, the J end by 0 bases, with 8 bases between. The CDR3 runs 13 residues. The CDR3 loop reads CASTRGSTDTQYF. The DNA of the CDR3 is TGCGCCAGCACCCGGGGTAGCACAGATACGCAGTATTTT.

The chain has TRBV5-1 and TRBJ2-2; 13 nucleotides match TRBD2. The trim removed 3 bases at V and 7 bases at J, leaving 6 bases unmatched. The CDR3 is 16 amino acids. Per germline, CDR1 SGHRS and CDR2 YFSETQ. This CDR3 reads CASSSGGTSGNGELFF. CDR3 bases: TGCGCCAGCAGCTCCGGTGGGACTAGCGGGAACGGGGAGCTGTTTTTT.

The chain has TRBV5-6 and TRBJ1-5; 7 nucleotides agree with TRBD1. J lost 7 bases, V lost 2 bases, and 3 bases had no gene match. CDR3 size: 13 residues. CDR1 and CDR2 from the germline V gene are SGHDT and YYEEEE. CDR3 bases: TGTGCCAGCAGCTTCGACAGGGTCCAGCCCCAGCATTTT. Its protein product is CASSFDRVQPQHF.

There are a few counts of this clone. The rearrangement links TRBV6-5 to TRBJ2-5; TRBD1 might be the D (5 bases). Germline CDR1 reads MNHEY; CDR2 reads SVGAGI. This CDR3 is built from 16 residues. V gave up 0 bases and J gave up 5 bases, with 16 bases separating them. The CDR3 DNA follows: TGTGCCAGCAGTTACTCAGGATGGCAGGGTGGGGAGACCCAGTACTTC. Amino acids: CASSYSGWQGGETQYF.

This chain joins TRBV12-5 and TRBJ2-2; D might be TRBD1 (5 bases). This CDR3 comprises 15 residues. Germline CDR1 and CDR2: LGHNT and FRNRAP. The V end was cut by 4 bases, the J end by 9 bases, with 18 bases between. In DNA, the CDR3 is TGTGCTAGTGGTTCTCAGGGTGGTCGTGTCTGGGAGCTGTTTTTT. Amino acid sequence: CASGSQGGRVWELFF.

This sequence joins TRBV5-1 and TRBJ2-1, with TRBD2 identical over 12 bases. The CDR3 length is 15 residues. Trimming took 0 bases from V and 7 from J; bases not matched to a gene: 2. Germline-derived CDR1 and CDR2 are SGHRS and YFSETQ. DNA of the CDR3: TGCGCCAGCAGCTTGGGTGGGACTAGCGGGAATGAGCAGTTCTTC. It codes for CASSLGGTSGNEQFF.

The chain joins TRBV6-1 to TRBJ1-1; TRBD1 is a possible D gene (5 bases). Germline values: CDR1 MNHNS, CDR2 SASEGT. V dropped 7 bases and J dropped 1 base, with 16 bases sitting between them. The CDR3 extends over 15 amino acids. The CDR3 region is CASTLGLQGNTEAFF. In DNA, the CDR3 is TGTGCCAGCACCCTGGGGCTCCAGGGGAACACTGAAGCTTTCTTT.

The V call is TRBV6-1, the J call TRBJ1-2; D is unclear. Looked up from germline, CDR1 is MNHNS and CDR2 is SASEGT. The ends were cut back, 1 base at V and 5 bases at J, with 11 bases in the middle. The CDR3 loop spans 14 amino acids. Written as DNA, the CDR3 is TGTGCCAGCAGTGAAGTGACTGTCGAGTATGGCTACACCTTC. This gives the protein CASSEVTVEYGYTF.

This clone occurred a few times. The chain uses TRBV6-5 and TRBJ1-2, with D perhaps TRBD1 (5 bases). Germline V gene lookup returns CDR1 MNHEY and CDR2 SVGAGI. The V end lost 2 bases, the J end lost 3 bases, and 13 bases lay between the germline ends. The CDR3 spans 15 residues. The DNA for the CDR3 is TGTGCCAGCAGTTACCTGGAAGGGGCGGACTATGGCTACACCTTC. It codes for CASSYLEGADYGYTF.

The CDR3 is CASRSHAGQGPRQPQHF. In DNA, the CDR3 is TGTGCCAGCAGATCACACGCCGGACAGGGGCCTAGACAGCCCCAGCATTTT. The rearrangement uses TRBV28 and TRBJ1-5; TRBD1 aligns across 9 bases. J was trimmed by 7 bases and V by 6 bases; bases with no gene match: 16. Germline CDR1 is MDHEN and CDR2 is SYDVKM. The CDR3 runs 17 residues.

This sequence joins TRBV7-2 and TRBJ2-4; tentatively, D is TRBD1 (6 bases). V was shortened by 1 base and J by 10 bases, with 11 bases between the two germline ends. The length of the CDR3 is 13 residues. Germline lookup yields CDR1 SGHTA and CDR2 FQGNSA. CDR3 nucleotide sequence: TGTGCCAGCAGCTTAGAAGGGACATCAATTCAGTACTTC. This gives the protein CASSLEGTSIQYF.

The chain employs TRBV4-1 and TRBJ2-2; 7 nucleotides agree with TRBD1. The germline CDR1 and CDR2 sequences are MGHRA and YSYEKL. The CDR3 loop spans 17 amino acids. V lost 1 base to trimming and J lost 0 bases; unmatched junction nucleotides: 5. CDR3 sequence reads: CASSQAATGTNTGELFF. The CDR3, as DNA: TGCGCCAGCAGCCAAGCGGCGACAGGGACGAACACCGGGGAGCTGTTTTTT.

The J gene is TRBJ1-1, the V gene TRBV30; D may be TRBD1 (6 bases). This CDR3 contains 17 residues. Trimming cost V 4 bases and J 0 bases, with 21 bases left between them. The germline V gene has CDR1 GTSNPN and CDR2 SVGIG (reference sequence). For the CDR3, the DNA is TGTGCCTGGAACGCTGCTGGGACAAGGAGAATGAACACTGAAGCTTTCTTT. Translated: CAWNAAGTRRMNTEAFF.

The chain joins TRBV6-4 to TRBJ2-1; 10 positions match TRBD2. J lost 8 bases, V lost 5 bases, and 12 bases had no gene match. The CDR3 length is 16 residues. Germline assignment: CDR1 MRHNA and CDR2 SNTAGT. The DNA for the CDR3 is TGTGCCAGCAGTCCTACCAGCTCCGGGACTAGCGATGAGCAGTTCTTC. It translates to CASSPTSSGTSDEQFF.